These 18 T cell receptor beta chains came from one sample sequenced in a study of CD8 T cells in Susac syndrome. Reverse transcription of roughly 0.5 to 1 ug RNA was carried out with random hexamers. From the immunoSEQ multiplex PCR reads, TCRdb called clonotypes with MiXCR, one entry per CDR3 protein. There are 84,000 or so distinct CDR3 sequences in the sample; 85% to 95% occur only once, and approximately 0.9% lies in the top ten. What was sequenced was CD8+ T cells from PBMCs. The source is a human donor with Susac syndrome.

The chain uses TRBV9 and TRBJ2-1; 9 bases fit TRBD2. Germline CDR1 is SGDLS and CDR2 is YYNGEE. The length of the CDR3 is 15 residues. Germline trimming cut 3 bases from V and 2 bases from J; bases unmatched to any gene: 3. Here the CDR3 reads CASSATSGTYNEQFF. DNA of the CDR3: TGTGCCAGCAGCGCGACTAGCGGAACCTACAATGAGCAGTTCTTC. The whole variable domain, remainder taken from reference TRBV9 and TRBJ2-1, is DSGVTQTPKHLITATGQRVTLRCSPRSGDLSVYWYQQSLDQGLQFLIQYYNGEERAKGNILERFSAQQFPDLHSELNLSSLELGDSALYFCASSATSGTYNEQFFGPGTRLTVL.

The chain employs TRBV12-3 or TRBV12-4 and TRBJ2-7, with a weak D call TRBD1 (5 bases). V was pared by 2 bases and J by 6 bases, with 8 bases between. This CDR3 is built from 12 residues. The CDR3 is CASSLLGAEQYF. In nucleotides, the CDR3 is TGTGCCAGCAGTTTACTAGGGGCCGAGCAGTACTTC.

The chain couples TRBV11-2 to TRBJ2-3; the match to TRBD2 covers 12 bases. V was pared by 2 bases and J by 1 base, with 7 bases of the junction left unmatched. Germline CDR1 reads SGHAT; CDR2 reads FQNNGV. The CDR3 is 18 residues long. As DNA, the CDR3 is TGTGCCAGCAGCTTAAGTGGGACTAGCGGGTTACGCACAGATACGCAGTATTTT. Translating it yields CASSLSGTSGLRTDTQYF.

The V gene is TRBV27, the J gene TRBJ2-1; D gene uncertain. This CDR3 contains 11 residues. Germline values: CDR1 MNHEY, CDR2 SMNVEV (reference sequence). V lost 7 bases, J lost 8 bases, and 9 bases lay in between. CDR3 coding DNA: TGTGCCAGCACTCTCGGAGATGAGCAGTTCTTC. Encoded protein: CASTLGDEQFF.

The chain joins TRBV29-1 to TRBJ1-2, with D maybe TRBD1 (6 bases). This CDR3 is 19 amino acids long. In germline, CDR1 is SQVTM, CDR2 ANQGSEA. Trimming took 4 bases from V and 8 from J, leaving 35 bases between them. CDR3 bases: TGCAGCGTTGGGACAGTCGCTAAACTTTCTATGGTCCCCACGTGGGGCTACACCTTC. Its protein product is CSVGTVAKLSMVPTWGYTF.

A single count supports this clonotype. This rearrangement joins TRBV3-1 to TRBJ2-1, with D possibly being TRBD2 (5 bases). This CDR3 region has 14 residues. V was trimmed by 4 bases and J by 8 bases, leaving 15 bases between them. Germline V lookup: CDR1 LGHDT, CDR2 YNNKEL (reference sequence). CDR3 loop: CASSRLGVLYEQFF. The CDR3 DNA sequence: TGTGCCAGCAGCCGATTGGGAGTTTTATATGAGCAGTTCTTC.

The chain couples TRBV6-6 to TRBJ1-5; 7 bases map to TRBD1. CDR1 is MNHNY and CDR2 is SVGAGI in the germline V gene (reference sequence). The J segment lost 3 bases and the V segment lost 6 bases, leaving 8 bases of the junction unmatched. The CDR3 has 15 amino acids. Here the CDR3 reads CASSPRDSFNQPQHF. CDR3 nucleotide sequence: TGTGCCAGCAGCCCCCGGGACAGTTTCAATCAGCCCCAGCATTTT.

The chain has TRBV3-1 and TRBJ1-5; a possible D gene is TRBD1 (5 bases). The CDR3 contains 14 residues. Trimming stripped 1 base from V and 7 bases from J, with 11 bases between. Germline CDR1 and CDR2: LGHDT and YNNKEL (reference sequence). The CDR3 loop reads CASSQGRGWQPQHF. CDR3 DNA: TGTGCCAGCAGCCAAGGGAGGGGTTGGCAGCCCCAGCATTTT. The variable domain in full, with the rest retrieved from reference TRBV3-1 and TRBJ1-5, is DTAVSQTPKYLVTQMGNDKSIKCEQNLGHDTMYWYKQDSKKFLKIMFSYNNKELIINETVPNRFSPKSPDKAHLNLHINSLELGDSAVYFCASSQGRGWQPQHFGDGTRLSIL.

This clonotype has only a few counts. The chain carries TRBV29-1 and TRBJ1-1; D may be TRBD1 (6 bases). V was trimmed by 6 bases and J by 4 bases, leaving 12 bases between them. The CDR3 runs 12 residues. Germline CDR1 is SQVTM and CDR2 is ANQGSEA. The CDR3 spells CSVLDSITEAFF. The CDR3 DNA is TGCAGCGTCCTGGACAGCATCACTGAAGCTTTCTTT.

This clonotype occurred a few times. The chain joins TRBV6-2 or TRBV6-3 to TRBJ2-7, with TRBD1 identical over 9 bases. The CDR3 is made up of 14 amino acids. The V and J ends lost 4 bases and 4 bases, in that order; junction bases with no gene match: 5. Germline assignment: CDR1 MNHEY and CDR2 SVGEGT. The CDR3 region has the DNA TGTGCCAGCAGTTTTACGACAGGGGGGTACGAGCAGTACTTC. This gives the protein CASSFTTGGYEQYF.

This rearrangement joins TRBV9 to TRBJ1-1; D is perhaps TRBD1 (5 bases). Germline V lookup: CDR1 SGDLS, CDR2 YYNGEE. The CDR3 runs 11 residues. V was trimmed by 5 bases and J by 6 bases, leaving 8 bases between them. Written as DNA, the CDR3 is TGTGCCAGCAGTGAGGGGCCTGAAGCTTTCTTT. This gives the protein CASSEGPEAFF.

This sequence joins TRBV11-2 and TRBJ2-7, with D uncertain. This CDR3 region has 10 residues. V was shortened by 0 bases and J by 6 bases, with 0 bases between the two germline ends. CDR1 and CDR2 (germline): SGHAT, FQNNGV. The CDR3 protein is CASSLDEQYF. For the CDR3, the DNA is TGTGCCAGCAGCTTAGACGAGCAGTACTTC.

V gene TRBV24-1 combines with J gene TRBJ2-2; the D is unclear. Germline V gene sequence: CDR1 KGHDR, CDR2 SFDVKD. Trimming pared 1 base from V and 0 bases from J, leaving 8 bases between. The CDR3 loop spans 16 amino acids. The CDR3 spells CATSDFPSTNTGELFF. DNA for the CDR3: TGTGCCACCAGTGATTTCCCCAGTACGAACACCGGGGAGCTGTTTTTT.

This clonotype was found once. This rearrangement joins TRBV12-3 or TRBV12-4 to TRBJ2-1, with D possibly TRBD2 on 5 matching bases. Trimming took off 4 bases at V and 6 bases at J, with 7 bases between the two ends. The CDR3 consists of 12 residues. As DNA, the CDR3 is TGTGCCAGCAGTTCGGCGGGCAATGAGCAGTTCTTC. It is translated as CASSSAGNEQFF.

The J gene is TRBJ2-7, the V gene TRBV4-3; D is unclear. Germline CDR1 is LGHNA and CDR2 is YSLEER. V shed 1 base and J shed 6 bases, with 7 bases lying between them. This CDR3 is built from 12 residues. The CDR3 DNA reads TGCGCCAGCAGCCAAGGGAAGGGCGAGCAGTACTTC. This encodes CASSQGKGEQYF.

V and J are TRBV4-3 and TRBJ2-2; D not resolved. CDR3 length: 16 residues. The germline CDR1 and CDR2 sequences are LGHNA and YSLEER. V lost 6 bases to trimming and J lost 0 bases, with 14 bases between them. CDR3 residues: CASRKELYANTGELFF. The DNA for the CDR3 is TGCGCCAGCAGGAAGGAGCTATACGCGAACACCGGGGAGCTGTTTTTT.

This chain joins TRBV7-2 and TRBJ2-6; no clear D. Germline loops: CDR1 SGHTA, CDR2 FQGNSA. V was trimmed by 1 base and J by 4 bases, leaving 20 bases between them. The CDR3 runs 19 residues. The CDR3 DNA is TGTGCCAGCAGCTTAGAGGTTGGCAAGGGCCTTCTAGGGGCCAACGTCCTGACTTTC. This sequence encodes CASSLEVGKGLLGANVLTF.

This sequence joins TRBV6-2 or TRBV6-3 and TRBJ2-1, with D maybe TRBD2 (7 bases). Germline CDR1 MNHEY, CDR2 SVGEGT. This CDR3 region has 17 residues. Trimming took 6 bases from V and 0 from J, leaving 18 bases between them. This CDR3 is CASSLRGAPSSYNEQFF. CDR3 nucleotide sequence: TGTGCCAGCAGCCTACGGGGGGCCCCGAGCTCCTACAATGAGCAGTTCTTC.